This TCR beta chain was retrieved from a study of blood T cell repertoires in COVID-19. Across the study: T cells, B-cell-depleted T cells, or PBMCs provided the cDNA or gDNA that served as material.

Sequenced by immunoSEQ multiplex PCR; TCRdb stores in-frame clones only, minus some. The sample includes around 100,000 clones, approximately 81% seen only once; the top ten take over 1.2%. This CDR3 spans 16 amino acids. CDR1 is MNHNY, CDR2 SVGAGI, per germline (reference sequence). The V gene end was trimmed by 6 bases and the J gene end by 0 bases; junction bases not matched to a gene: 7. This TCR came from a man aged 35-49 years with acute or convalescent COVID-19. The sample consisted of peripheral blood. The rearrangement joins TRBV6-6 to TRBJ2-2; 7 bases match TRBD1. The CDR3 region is CASSGTTGANTGELFF. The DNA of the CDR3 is TGTGCCAGCAGCGGAACTACAGGGGCGAACACCGGGGAGCTGTTTTTT.